This T cell receptor (beta chain) comes out of a study of PD-1 blockade in classical Hodgkin lymphoma (dated by TCRdb to the early 2020s). About the full investigation: Nivolumab dosing was 3 mg/kg intravenously every 2 weeks, continuing until either disease progression or unacceptable toxicity. A peripheral blood immune signature of response to PD-1 blockade in classical Hodgkin lymphoma was defined using TCR beta sequencing and CyTOF. Overall study results and their limits: Baseline TCR diversity was reported to be lower in newly diagnosed patients than in healthy donors and to be lower still in relapsed/refractory patients. Trial patients with a complete response had baseline diversity similar to that of newly diagnosed patients, while partial responders and progressors had significantly lower diversity. Lower diversity was seen in patients whose nivolumab began less than 1 year after ASCT, and these patients were left out of later analyses so that immune reconstitution would not confound the results. The study covered only a single clinical trial cohort, and the causes of the repertoire differences, possibly disease activity or prior therapy, were still not defined. CD4+ but not CD8+ TCR diversity rose significantly by C4D1 (p=0.0027 vs p=0.16), most apparent in complete responders (p=0.02).

Genomic DNA was extracted with the Qiagen DNeasy kit from unsorted PBMCs and from negatively selected CD4+ and CD8+ fractions. TCR beta CDR3 regions were amplified by immunoSEQ multiplex PCR using primers annealing to V and J segments. Amplification bias was minimized using a synthetic immune receptor repertoire, and residual bias was removed computationally after sequencing. The study's own analysis went as follows. Custom Python scripts were used to quantify repertoire diversity as the Shannon entropy index. Unsorted, CD4+ and CD8+ repertoires were analyzed separately, except for combined analyses in which CD4+ and CD8+ sequences were merged in silico. Clonal expansion was defined as a frequency increase of at least 2-fold after treatment compared with C1D1, and clones undetected at baseline were assigned a pseudocount of 0.5. Clones with 0 or 1 copy at C1D1 were defined as singleton clones, while clones with 2 or more copies were defined as non-singleton clones. By matching protein sequences in sorted samples from the same patient, clones expanded in unsorted samples were annotated as CD4+, CD8+ or unknown. Wilcoxon tests on paired samples were used to test diversity changes from C1D1 to C4D1. The immuneACCESS repertoire file appears here via TCRdb, limited to in-frame rearrangements. These files lack a portion of the clones; in checked studies, under half of the deficit traces to unresolved V genes, and the cause of the others is not known. V, J and clone size are taken as reported in that table, and D and trimming were inferred from the DNA itself. The sample table holds about 25,000 clones, of which over 75% were seen once. 2.5% to 3.5% of the sample belongs to the ten largest clones.

V sheds 6 bases and J sheds 6 bases, leaving 13 bases between their ends. According to the germline V gene, CDR1 reads SGHDT and CDR2 reads YYEEEE. The CDR3, from cysteine to phenylalanine, totals 13 residues. Here the CDR3 DNA is all that survives: 39 bases in frame from base 1. In the paper's terms, the time point label means: cycle 4 day 1 (C4D1), after six to seven weeks of nivolumab. Relapse after autologous stem cell transplantation had occurred in all trial patients, and cohorts A, B and C were distinguished by prior brentuximab vedotin exposure. CD4+ T cells were purified from thawed PBMCs by magnetic negative selection with a Miltenyi CD4+ T cell isolation kit. The trial cohort comprised fewer than 65 patients with relapsed/refractory classical Hodgkin lymphoma whose best overall responses were complete response, partial response or progressive disease. Trial patients were treated with single-agent nivolumab in the multi-cohort phase II CheckMate 205 trial. An independent review committee assessed best overall response using the 2007 International Working Group response criteria. Trial PBMCs were collected just before the start of nivolumab (C1D1) and during therapy at cycle 2 day 1 and cycle 4 day 1. Peripheral blood was collected in 8 mL Vacutainer Cell Preparation Tubes, from which PBMCs were isolated by centrifugation and then cryopreserved. Purified CD4+ and CD8+ fractions were prepared only for cases with an additional available PBMC sample. Magnetically labelled cells were removed on LS columns in a quadroMACS separator, and the flow-through was retained as the purified fraction.

About this clone itself: The antigen this receptor binds is unknown. No base quality information exists; no much larger clone differs at one position.

The receptor chain draws on TRBV5-6 and TRBJ2-4, with a weak D call of TRBD1 (5 bases match). The receptor was derived from a human donor with classical Hodgkin lymphoma. The material was CD4+ T cells from blood, obtained before the fourth cycle of nivolumab. The CDR3 protein sequence reads: CASKPQQGNIQYF. The DNA sequence is as follows: TGTGCCAGCAAACCGCAGCAGGGAAACATTCAGTACTTC.